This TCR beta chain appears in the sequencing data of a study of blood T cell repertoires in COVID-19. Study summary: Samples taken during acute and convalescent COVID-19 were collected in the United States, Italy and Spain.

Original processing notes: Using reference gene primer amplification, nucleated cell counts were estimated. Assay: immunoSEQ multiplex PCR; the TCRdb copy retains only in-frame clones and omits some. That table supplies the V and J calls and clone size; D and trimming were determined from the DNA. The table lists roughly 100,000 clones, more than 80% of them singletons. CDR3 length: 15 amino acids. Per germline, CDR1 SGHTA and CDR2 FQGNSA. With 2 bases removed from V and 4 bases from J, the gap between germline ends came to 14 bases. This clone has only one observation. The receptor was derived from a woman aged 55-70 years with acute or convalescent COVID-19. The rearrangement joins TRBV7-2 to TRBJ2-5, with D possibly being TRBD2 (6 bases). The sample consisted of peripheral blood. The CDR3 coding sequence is TGTGCCAGCAGCTTATGGGCTAGCGATCGAGAGACCCAGTACTTC. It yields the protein CASSLWASDRETQYF.